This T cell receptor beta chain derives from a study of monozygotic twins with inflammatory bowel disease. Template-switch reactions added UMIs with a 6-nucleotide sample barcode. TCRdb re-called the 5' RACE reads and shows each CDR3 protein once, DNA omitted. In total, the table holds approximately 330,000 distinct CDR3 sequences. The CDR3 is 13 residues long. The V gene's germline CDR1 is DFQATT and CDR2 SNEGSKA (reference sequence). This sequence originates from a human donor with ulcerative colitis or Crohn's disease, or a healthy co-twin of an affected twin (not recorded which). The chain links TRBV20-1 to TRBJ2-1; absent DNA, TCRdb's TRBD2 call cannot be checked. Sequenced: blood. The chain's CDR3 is CSAGAGGYNEQFF.